The following is a TCR beta chain sequence with its context. The study ran the assay at deep level. Under the authors' procedure: From ImmunoSEQ came sequences covering only the junction and carrying no quality scores, so filtering differed. Sequencing used immunoSEQ multiplex PCR; TCRdb keeps in-frame clones, though not all of them. V and J calls and clone size are those listed in that table; D and trimming were worked out from the DNA. Here the sample spans about 490,000 clones, around three quarters being singletons. Healthy adults negative for HIV, lacking recent acute infections or vaccinations, served as donors. Samples left unsorted employed about 100 million PBMCs for genomic DNA. The CDR3 totals 14 residues. Germline loops: CDR1 MGHRA, CDR2 YSYEKL. This record belongs to a study of shared clonotypes between healthy human individuals.

The sequence came from a woman aged 40 to 50 in good health. Some clones in this sample may be carry-over from other donors' samples. Sequencing was carried out using PBMCs. The rearrangement uses TRBV4-1 and TRBJ2-5; 7 bases match TRBD2. The J call may be faulty, since TRBJ2-7 better matches the DNA end. CDR3 DNA sequence: TGCGCCAGCAGCCAAGGGGGGGGAGGGTACGAGCAGTACTTC. This sequence encodes CASSQGGGGYEQYF.